Listed below are T cell receptor beta chains from one sample, sequenced in a study of blood T cells in healthy people across ages. TCRdb reprocessed the 5' RACE reads via MiXCR and lists one record per CDR3 protein. The sample carries about 800,000 distinct CDR3 sequences, roughly 25% recorded once. These same records also appear under a second study, on T cells of mothers and their children.

The source material was blood. The receptors originated from a boy younger than 18 in good health. The CDR3 runs from the conserved cysteine through the conserved F or W. A D gene is named only where the DNA matches it firmly. Size values are once, few and many counts, or a class for expanded clones, and some rows have none.

CASSRGPDAEETQYF,TGTGCCAGCAGCCGGGGACCCGATGCAGAAGAGACCCAGTACTTC,-,-,TRBJ2-5,TRBV9
CASSPGQSNEQFF,TGTGCCAGCAGCCCGGGACAGTCCAATGAGCAGTTCTTC,TRBD1,few,TRBJ2-1,TRBV7-2
CASTSWGRTDTQYF,TGTGCCAGCACCTCGTGGGGACGCACGGATACGCAGTATTTT,-,-,TRBJ2-3,TRBV28
CASSFDGSYGYTF,TGTGCCAGCAGTTTTGACGGAAGCTATGGCTACACCTTC,-,-,TRBJ1-2,TRBV28
CASSHRTGGTYEQYF,TGTGCCAGCAGCCACCGGACAGGGGGAACCTACGAGCAGTACTTC,TRBD1,-,TRBJ2-7,TRBV7-9
CASSQDSGSRYGYTF,TGCGCCAGCAGCCAAGATTCAGGCTCCCGCTATGGCTACACCTTC,-,-,TRBJ1-2,TRBV4-3
CSALAGGIISNSPLHF,TGCAGTGCCCTAGCAGGGGGAATCATAAGTAATTCACCCCTCCACTTT,TRBD1,once,TRBJ1-6,TRBV20-1
CASRWGQGYEQYF,TGCGCCAGCAGATGGGGACAGGGCTACGAGCAGTACTTC,TRBD1,few,TRBJ2-7,TRBV5-1
CASSEAMTGVYYGYTF,TGTGCCAGCAGTGAAGCCATGACAGGCGTCTACTATGGCTACACCTTC,-,-,TRBJ1-2,TRBV6-1
CASTSRGSPLEGHSNQPQHF,TGTGCCAGCACCTCAAGGGGCAGTCCTCTTGAGGGGCATAGCAATCAGCCCCAGCATTTT,-,-,TRBJ1-5,TRBV21-1
CASSRPPGGSQETQYF,TGTGCCAGCAGCCGTCCACCCGGGGGTAGCCAAGAGACCCAGTACTTC,-,-,TRBJ2-5,TRBV7-2
CASSQTGHPTYEQYF,TGCGCCAGCAGCCAGACGGGACACCCTACCTACGAGCAGTACTTC,-,-,TRBJ2-7,TRBV4-1
CASSSTGTTYEQYF,TGTGCCAGCAGTTCCACCGGGACGACCTACGAGCAGTACTTC,-,few,TRBJ2-7,TRBV6-1
CASSQDCIGRGTDTQYF,TGCGCCAGCAGCCAAGATTGCATAGGACGAGGCACAGATACGCAGTATTTT,-,-,TRBJ2-3,TRBV4-3